The 6 T cell receptor beta chains below all came from one sample that was sequenced in a study of blood T cells in healthy people across ages. It was with a sample-barcoded 5' primer and a J-beta primer mix that a second PCR of roughly 7 to 11 cycles was run. TCRdb itself ran the 5' RACE reads through MiXCR, one entry per CDR3 protein. The sample holds under 2 million distinct CDR3 sequences, roughly 32% seen once. The sample was blood. The receptors were gathered from a woman aged 25 to 39 in good health.

This clonotype was counted between two and nine times. V gene TRBV5-1 combines with J gene TRBJ2-5; 7 bases match TRBD1. This CDR3 is built from 15 residues. V shed 4 bases, J shed 5 bases, and the junction held 11 bases outside the gene matches. CDR1 and CDR2 from the germline V gene are SGHRS and YFSETQ. CDR3 DNA sequence: TGCGCCAGCAGCCTGGGACAGCCCCTAGGCGAGACCCAGTACTTC. It yields the protein CASSLGQPLGETQYF.

The chain uses TRBV27 and TRBJ2-1; 10 nucleotides align to TRBD2. V lost 3 bases, J lost 7 bases, and 18 bases stayed unmatched. The germline V gene has CDR1 MNHEY and CDR2 SMNVEV (reference sequence). The CDR3 has 19 amino acids. CDR3 coding DNA: TGTGCCAGCAGTTTTCGATGGGGGAGAGCGGGAGGGTTGGGGAATGAGCAGTTCTTC. This gives the protein CASSFRWGRAGGLGNEQFF.

This clonotype has a handful of counts. The chain links TRBV3-1 to TRBJ1-2; D is unresolved. V was shortened by 1 base and J by 1 base, with 7 bases between the two germline ends. Germline V gene lookup returns CDR1 LGHDT and CDR2 YNNKEL (reference sequence). The CDR3 sequence is 14 residues long. The CDR3 here is CASSQATVNYGYTF. In DNA, the CDR3 is TGTGCCAGCAGCCAAGCGACGGTTAACTATGGCTACACCTTC.

This chain links TRBV30 with TRBJ2-1, with TRBD1 matching over 9 bases. Germline V gives CDR1 GTSNPN, CDR2 SVGIG (reference sequence). Trimming at V came to 4 bases and at J to 9 bases, leaving 10 bases not matched to a gene. There are 14 residues in the CDR3. The CDR3 protein is CAWKLGTGLPEQFF. CDR3 sequence (DNA): TGTGCCTGGAAATTGGGGACAGGGTTACCTGAGCAGTTCTTC.

At least ten counts were recorded for this clonotype. V and J are TRBV5-5 and TRBJ2-5, with TRBD2 matching over 8 bases. The assigned J gene may be wrong: the sequence end matches TRBJ2-7 better. The length of the CDR3 is 13 residues. CDR1 is SGHKS and CDR2 is YYEKEE in the germline V gene (reference sequence). CDR3 sequence: CASSLAGGAEQYF. CDR3 DNA sequence: TGTGCCAGCAGCTTGGCCGGGGGGGCCGAGCAGTACTTC.

Notes on this clonotype: One junction end disagrees with the germline gene, perhaps due to a read error. The V gene is TRBV3-1, the J gene TRBJ1-2; no reliable D call. The CDR3 loop spans 16 amino acids. The germline V gene encodes CDR1 LGHDT and CDR2 YNNKEL (reference sequence). CDR3 nucleotides: TGTACCAGTAGCCTGCACGATCCCGGGTCTAACTATGGCTACACCTTC. Encoded protein: CTSSLHDPGSNYGYTF. Drawing the rest from reference TRBV3-1 and TRBJ1-2, the complete variable domain is DTAVSQTPKYLVTQMGNDKSIKCEQNLGHDTMYWYKQDSKKFLKIMFSYNNKELIINETVPNRFSPKSPDKAHLNLHINSLELGDSAVYFCTSSLHDPGSNYGYTFGSGTRLTVV.